This T cell receptor beta chain stems from a study of cytomegalovirus exposure and HLA in healthy donors. Study-wide results and caveats: In the analysis, some V segments, TRBV6-2 and TRBV6-3 included, were excluded as indistinguishable. Upon later analysis, TCR association rates were observed to vary by HLA locus, being highest for DRB1 and lowest for HLA-C. Analysis was performed later, and it showed HLA-associated TCR beta chains to be more clonally expanded than equally common others.

To note about this clone: The antigen remains undetermined.

This PCR relied on a set of 60 Vbeta primers and 13 Jbeta primers. The table came from immunoSEQ multiplex PCR; TCRdb's copy has only in-frame clones and leaves some out. This table holds some 190,000 clones, 79% found once. The CDR3 loop spans 16 amino acids. J lost 6 bases, V lost 4 bases, and 13 bases had no gene match. From germline, CDR1 is MGHRA and CDR2 YSYEKL. Donors consisted of healthy bone marrow donors. The V and J genes are TRBV4-1 and TRBJ2-7; 9 bases match TRBD2. The receptor was derived from a woman aged 18-30 years in good health and CMV-seronegative. The source material was PBMCs. CDR3: CASSPDGSGSLGEQYF. The CDR3, as DNA: TGCGCCAGCAGCCCGGATGGTAGCGGGAGCTTAGGCGAGCAGTACTTC.